This T cell receptor (beta chain) was obtained from a study of blood T cells in healthy people across ages. Germline assignment: CDR1 SGHRS and CDR2 YFSETQ. V was trimmed by 0 bases and J by 4 bases, leaving 15 bases between them. This CDR3 spans 16 amino acids. It was with a sample-barcoded 5' primer and a J-beta primer mix that a second PCR of roughly 7 to 12 cycles was run. MiXCR, run by TCRdb on the 5' RACE reads, gives a single entry per CDR3 protein. The repertoire holds fewer than 800,000 distinct CDR3 sequences, about 52% seen once, with roughly 34% in the top ten. This clonotype was seen only a few times.

The sequenced sample consisted of blood. The sequence derives from a woman aged 55-70 years in good health. The J gene is TRBJ2-3, the V gene TRBV5-1; D is possibly TRBD2 (5 bases). CDR3 DNA sequence: TGCGCCAGCAGCTTGGATCCGGGGTCCACCGCAGATACGCAGTATTTT. Protein product: CASSLDPGSTADTQYF.